This T cell receptor beta chain emerged from a study of blood T cells in healthy people across ages. Then a second PCR, running about 7 to 11 cycles, was carried out with a sample-barcoded 5' primer and a J-beta primer mix. TCRdb itself ran the 5' RACE reads through MiXCR, one entry per CDR3 protein. The sample carries roughly 720,000 distinct CDR3 sequences, approximately 53% recorded once. CDR1 and CDR2 from the germline V gene are MNHEY and SMNVEV (reference sequence). V gave up 8 bases and J gave up 13 bases; unmatched junction bases: 9. This CDR3 contains 13 residues. This TCR derives from an elderly man in good health. Sequencing was done on a sample of blood. The chain employs TRBV27 and TRBJ2-4, with 12 nucleotides matching TRBD2. The CDR3 DNA reads as TGTGCCAGCCGGACTAGCGGGGCCTTGGAGCAGTACTTC. Its translation: CASRTSGALEQYF.